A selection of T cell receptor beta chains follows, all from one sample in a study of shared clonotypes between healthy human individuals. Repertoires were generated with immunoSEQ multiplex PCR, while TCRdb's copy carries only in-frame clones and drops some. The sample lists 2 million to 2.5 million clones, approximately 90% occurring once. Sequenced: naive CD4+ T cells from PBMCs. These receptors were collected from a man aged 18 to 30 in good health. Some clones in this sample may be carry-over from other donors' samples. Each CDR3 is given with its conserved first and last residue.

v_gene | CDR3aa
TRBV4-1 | CASSQEGGVGTKNIQYF
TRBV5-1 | CASSLEGPGTGELFF
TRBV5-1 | CASSPGTSLTYEQYF
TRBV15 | CATRASGRGGTDTQYF
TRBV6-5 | CASTSYGAGGETQYF
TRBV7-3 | CASSLSSANYGYTF
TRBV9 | CASSVMGRINGYTF
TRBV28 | CASSLPELGTSGSLFF
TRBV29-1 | CSVGQGGLALF
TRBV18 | CASSLSGGYNEQFF
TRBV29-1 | CSVASGRLETQYF
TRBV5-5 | CASSFERARQYF
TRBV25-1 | CASSDPGPATNEKLFF
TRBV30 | CAWRAEGNTEAFF
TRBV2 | CASSDSRGTGELFF
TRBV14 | CASSQNPTNTGELFF
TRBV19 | CASSNWGFNEKLFF
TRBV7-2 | CASSWTGEAQHF
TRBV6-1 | CASRGTSPWGVEQYF
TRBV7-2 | CASSLGGSSNEKLFF
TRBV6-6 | CASSYPETNEKLFF
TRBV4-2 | CASSQESRGLEWGETQYF
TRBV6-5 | CASSRGLETQYF